These T cell receptor beta chains were read from a single sample in a study of cytomegalovirus exposure and HLA in healthy donors. Clones were sequenced by immunoSEQ multiplex PCR, and TCRdb holds only the in-frame ones, with some missing. The sample lists 75,000 to 80,000 clones; less than 80% were seen once. The sequenced material came from PBMCs. Receptors originate from a woman aged 40-49 years in good health and CMV-seropositive. CDR3s include the opening cysteine and the closing phenylalanine or tryptophan. The order of the fields is D gene, J gene, V gene, clone size, CDR3 DNA, CDR3 protein. The D gene is left open where the match is weak. Part of the rows lack a size; the others show once, few, many or a class for expanded clones.

d_call: -
j_call: TRBJ2-5
v_call: TRBV5-4
clone_size: few
cdr3_nt: TGTGCCAGCAGCTCCGACCCCGACAACCAAGAGACCCAGTACTTC
cdr3_aa: CASSSDPDNQETQYF

d_call: -
j_call: TRBJ1-6
v_call: TRBV11-2
clone_size: few
cdr3_nt: TGTGCCAGCAGCCCCCTGACAGGAAAGAGAGATAATTCACCCCTCCACTTT
cdr3_aa: CASSPLTGKRDNSPLHF

d_call: -
j_call: TRBJ2-7
v_call: TRBV5-1
clone_size: -
cdr3_nt: TGCGCCAGCAGCACCAGGGGCCACGAGCAGTACTTC
cdr3_aa: CASSTRGHEQYF

d_call: -
j_call: TRBJ1-4
v_call: TRBV5-8
clone_size: -
cdr3_nt: TGTGCCAGCAGCTTGTTCGACAGGAATGAAAAACTGTTTTTT
cdr3_aa: CASSLFDRNEKLFF

d_call: TRBD1
j_call: TRBJ1-1
v_call: TRBV19
clone_size: -
cdr3_nt: TGTGCCAGTAGGGGATCGGGACAGATGAACACTGAAGCTTTCTTT
cdr3_aa: CASRGSGQMNTEAFF

d_call: TRBD1
j_call: TRBJ1-4
v_call: TRBV28
clone_size: -
cdr3_nt: TGTGCCAGCAGTTACCCGACAGGGGGCAATGAAAAACTGTTTTTT
cdr3_aa: CASSYPTGGNEKLFF

d_call: TRBD2
j_call: TRBJ2-7
v_call: TRBV5-1
clone_size: -
cdr3_nt: TGCGCCAGCAGCTTGGCCAGCGGGGGGGCCGTCTACGAGCAGTACTTC
cdr3_aa: CASSLASGGAVYEQYF

d_call: -
j_call: TRBJ1-1
v_call: TRBV6-5
clone_size: -
cdr3_nt: TGTGCCAGCAGTTACGGAGGGAACACTGAAGCTTTCTTT
cdr3_aa: CASSYGGNTEAFF

d_call: -
j_call: TRBJ2-7
v_call: TRBV5-1
clone_size: -
cdr3_nt: TGCGCCAGCAGCTTCGGAGATGTCACTCCCTACGAGCAGTACTTC
cdr3_aa: CASSFGDVTPYEQYF

d_call: TRBD1
j_call: TRBJ2-7
v_call: TRBV5-1
clone_size: -
cdr3_nt: TGCGCCAGCAGCTTGGACAGGGGGCACTCCTACGAGCAGTACTTC
cdr3_aa: CASSLDRGHSYEQYF

d_call: -
j_call: TRBJ1-1
v_call: TRBV28
clone_size: -
cdr3_nt: TGTGCCAGCAGTTCCCGACGGGGGAACACTGAAGCTTTCTTT
cdr3_aa: CASSSRRGNTEAFF

d_call: -
j_call: TRBJ2-1
v_call: TRBV19
clone_size: -
cdr3_nt: TGTGCCAGTAGTATAGGCTTGAAGGGGTCCTACAATGAGCAGTTCTTC
cdr3_aa: CASSIGLKGSYNEQFF

d_call: TRBD2
j_call: TRBJ2-1
v_call: TRBV7-2
clone_size: few
cdr3_nt: TGTGCCAGCAGCCCAGATAGCGGGGGTGCCAATGAGCAGTTCTTC
cdr3_aa: CASSPDSGGANEQFF

d_call: -
j_call: TRBJ1-3
v_call: TRBV4-2
clone_size: -
cdr3_nt: TGTGCCAGCAGCCCTGGGGGAGGCACCATATATTTT
cdr3_aa: CASSPGGGTIYF

d_call: TRBD1
j_call: TRBJ2-3
v_call: TRBV7-2
clone_size: few
cdr3_nt: TGTGCCAGCAGCTTAGTGGCGGGACAGGGGGACACAGATACGCAGTATTTT
cdr3_aa: CASSLVAGQGDTDTQYF

d_call: -
j_call: TRBJ2-1
v_call: TRBV28
clone_size: -
cdr3_nt: TGTGCCAGCGGGGCTAGCTCCTACAATGAGCAGTTCTTC
cdr3_aa: CASGASSYNEQFF

d_call: TRBD1
j_call: TRBJ1-1
v_call: TRBV18
clone_size: -
cdr3_nt: TGTGCCAGCTCAAGGGGGACAGGGAACACTGAAGCTTTCTTT
cdr3_aa: CASSRGTGNTEAFF

d_call: -
j_call: TRBJ1-4
v_call: TRBV7-9
clone_size: once
cdr3_nt: TGTGCCAGCAGCTTCAGAACAGGCGTAGCAAAACTGTTTTTT
cdr3_aa: CASSFRTGVAKLFF